The clone carrying this TCR beta chain was observed a single time. TCRdb's copy holds only in-frame clones and misses some; the assay was immunoSEQ multiplex PCR. The table lists under 150,000 clones, 85% to 95% of them singletons. The data belong to a study of control samples from healthy donors and cancer patients. The source material was blood. The sequence came from a man aged 25-45 years in good health.

CDR3 sequence (DNA): TGCGCCAGCATTAGCGAAGGACAGGGATTGAGAGGGGCTTTCTTT. Amino acid sequence: CASISEGQGLRGAFF. The rearrangement links TRBV10-1 to TRBJ1-1; TRBD1 agrees at 8 bases. Germline CDR1 and CDR2: WNHNN and SYGVQD (reference sequence). This CDR3 has 15 amino acids. V lost 7 bases and J lost 11; bases outside the gene matches: 18.